One TCR beta chain is described in this entry. Libraries were prepared by immunoSEQ multiplex PCR; TCRdb keeps only in-frame clonotypes and omits some of them. Of tens of thousands of clones detected, 75% to 95% appear once; the ten largest clones hold about 1.2%. Germline V gene lookup returns CDR1 MGHRA and CDR2 YSYEKL. There are 14 residues in the CDR3. Trimming took off 5 bases at V and 2 bases at J, with 11 bases between the two ends. The data stem from a study of T cell changes during pregnancy in multiple sclerosis. This receptor was obtained from a female donor in good health, enrolled as a control in a pregnancy study. The sample here was peripheral blood, taken after pregnancy. This sequence joins TRBV4-1 and TRBJ2-3; D is possibly TRBD1 (6 bases). The CDR3 protein is CASSEQGDTDTQYF. CDR3 DNA: TGCGCCAGCAGCGAACAGGGAGACACAGATACGCAGTATTTT.